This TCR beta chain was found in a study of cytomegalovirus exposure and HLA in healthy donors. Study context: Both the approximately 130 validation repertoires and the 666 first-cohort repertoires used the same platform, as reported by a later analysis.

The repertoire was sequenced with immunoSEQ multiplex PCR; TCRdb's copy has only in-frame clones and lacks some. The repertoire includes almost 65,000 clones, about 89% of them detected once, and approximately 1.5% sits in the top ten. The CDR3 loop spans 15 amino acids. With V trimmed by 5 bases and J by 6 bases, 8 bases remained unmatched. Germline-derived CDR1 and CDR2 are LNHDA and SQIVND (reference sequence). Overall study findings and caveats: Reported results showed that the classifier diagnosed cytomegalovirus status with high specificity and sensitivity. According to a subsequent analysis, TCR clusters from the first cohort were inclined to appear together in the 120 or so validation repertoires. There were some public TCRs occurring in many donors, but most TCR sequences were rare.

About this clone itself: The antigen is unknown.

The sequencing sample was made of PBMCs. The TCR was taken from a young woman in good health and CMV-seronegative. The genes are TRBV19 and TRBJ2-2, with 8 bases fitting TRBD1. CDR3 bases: TGTGCCAGTAGTGTAGGACAGGGTAGGTCCGGGGAGCTGTTTTTT. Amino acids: CASSVGQGRSGELFF.